Following are 5 T cell receptor beta chains from one sample sequenced in a study of cytomegalovirus exposure and HLA in healthy donors. This PCR relied on a set of 60 Vbeta primers and 13 Jbeta primers. Measured with immunoSEQ multiplex PCR; TCRdb has only the in-frame clones, and not every one. The profile shows about 130,000 clones, 60% to 80% of them singletons. Sequenced sample: PBMCs. The receptors come from a man younger than 40 in good health and CMV-seronegative.

The chain carries TRBV7-2 and TRBJ1-5, with D unclear. The CDR3 extends over 13 amino acids. Germline CDR1 is SGHTA and CDR2 is FQGNSA. Trimming removed 2 bases at V and 7 bases at J, with 9 bases between. CDR3 region: CASSLTLPQPQHF. DNA for the CDR3: TGTGCCAGCAGCTTAACTCTACCCCAGCCCCAGCATTTT.

This rearrangement joins TRBV19 to TRBJ2-1; perhaps TRBD2 as D (6 bases). Germline assignment: CDR1 LNHDA and CDR2 SQIVND (reference sequence). This CDR3 has 18 residues. V gave up 7 bases and J gave up 0 bases, with 22 bases separating them. CDR3 coding DNA: TGTGCCAGTACAATGATCCCCCCGCGGGGCACCTCCTACAATGAGCAGTTCTTC. Translating gives CASTMIPPRGTSYNEQFF.

The chain employs TRBV6-1 and TRBJ2-7; D is uncertain. The CDR3 is made up of 14 amino acids. The germline V gene encodes CDR1 MNHNS and CDR2 SASEGT. V dropped 3 bases and J dropped 1 base, with 10 bases sitting between them. CDR3 residues: CASSDMGRSYEQYF. In DNA, the CDR3 is TGTGCCAGCAGTGACATGGGCAGATCCTACGAGCAGTACTTC.

The chain combines TRBV7-3 with TRBJ2-5; possibly TRBD2 for D (6 bases). Per the germline V gene, CDR1 is SGHTA and CDR2 is FQGTGA. The CDR3 length is 13 residues. Trimming took 8 bases from V and 1 from J, leaving 11 bases between them. The CDR3 DNA is TGTGCCAGCGGAGGAGGGGCCCAAGAGACCCAGTACTTC. Protein sequence: CASGGGAQETQYF.

V gene TRBV28 combines with J gene TRBJ2-7, with TRBD2 matching over 10 bases. This CDR3 is built from 15 residues. V dropped 6 bases and J dropped 3; count of bases not matched to a gene: 8. The germline V gene encodes CDR1 MDHEN and CDR2 SYDVKM. DNA of the CDR3: TGTGCCAGCAGCCCTCTAGCGGGAGACCTCTACGAGCAGTACTTC. It specifies CASSPLAGDLYEQYF.